This T cell receptor beta chain was observed in a study of radiation and T cells in renal cell carcinoma. Study-wide findings and caveats: Top tumor clonotypes rose in blood 2 weeks post-radiation, then contracted.

Regarding this clone: The antigen is undetermined.

Sequencing was performed with immunoSEQ multiplex PCR; in TCRdb, only in-frame clones are kept and a portion is missing. Seen here are fewer than 85,000 clones, 80% to 90% observed once, and the top ten hold approximately 6.2%. Time point denoted: blood 4 weeks post-SBRT, at nephrectomy. The sample's treatment: 15 Gy SBRT to primary tumor, nephrectomy 4 weeks later. Nephrectomy followed 15 Gy stereotactic body radiation by 4 weeks. Blood was sampled at baseline, 2 weeks and 4 weeks after SBRT. The tumor was a clear cell renal cell carcinoma. Germline V gene data show CDR1 as GTSNPN and CDR2 as SVGIG (reference sequence). The CDR3 has 13 amino acids. V shed 7 bases and J shed 7 bases, with 14 bases lying between them.

The specimen was blood, collected from a patient whose treatment included radiotherapy and nephrectomy. The sequence was obtained from a woman aged 65 to 85 with renal cell carcinoma. The J gene is TRBJ1-6, the V gene TRBV30; no firm D call. CDR3 sequence (DNA): TGTGCCTCTGATGAAGGTGGAAATTCACCCCTCCACTTT. Translated: CASDEGGNSPLHF.